This T cell receptor beta chain was profiled in a study of prognosis after radiotherapy for stage I lung cancer listed by TCRdb under 2021. With respect to the entire study: About 20 stage I NSCLC patients were enrolled in Nanjing, China, between 2018 and January 2019. About 5 patients had oligometastatic NSCLC after surgical resection of the primary tumor, and 12 to 15 had newly diagnosed primary stage I lung tumors. All patients were regarded as medically inoperable, because of comorbidities in about a dozen patients and refusal of surgery in more than 5 patients. Ages in the cohort of about a dozen men and over 5 women ranged from about 50 to 84 years, with a median of 74. Squamous cell carcinoma histology was identified in seven patients, and adenocarcinoma histology was identified in about 12 patients. SBRT was delivered in 3 to 5 fractions with a biologically effective dose of at least 100 Gy, and image-guided IMRT or VMAT was used for delivery. In every patient, SBRT was given without any concurrent therapy. Four of the 19 patients developed distant metastases after SBRT, at a median of roughly 7 months; the other 15 showed no significant progression. Peripheral blood TCR beta repertoires were profiled in stage I NSCLC patients before and after stereotactic body radiotherapy, and the study then linked these repertoires to distant failure. The study sequenced some 38 blood samples from roughly 19 patients, one before and one after SBRT per patient.

Two rounds of multiplex PCR were performed to amplify the TCR beta CDR3 region from genomic DNA. The first PCR round used primers specific to each TRBV and TRBJ gene, with sequences filed in Chinese patent CN105087789A. Universal primers were used in the second round of PCR. The Roche High Pure PCR Template Preparation Kit was used to extract genomic DNA from frozen PBMCs. Paired-end sequencing with 151 bp reads was performed on the libraries using an Illumina HiSeq 3000. The paper's data handling went like this. Raw reads lacking the multiplex PCR primer sequences were removed with CutAdapt. High-quality paired reads were merged into contigs with PEAR. By aligning each contig to reference sequences, MiXCR assigned the TRB V, D and J gene segments to that contig. To remove sequencing errors, CDR3 sequences were clustered according to base quality and sequence similarity. Shannon entropy normalized by the natural log of productive TCR sequence number was used as the measure of diversity. One minus Shannon entropy divided by the natural log of the number of unique clonotypes was used as the definition of clonality. Using the Youden index from ROC curves, the researchers picked the repertoire-metric cut-offs for progression-free survival, and all analyses were carried out in R 3.5.3. TCRdb passed the public sequencing reads through fastp at Q25 and MiXCR, retaining productive beta sequences. Entries that share a CDR3 protein sequence are merged under the most common genes and DNA. The V and J calls and clone size come from TCRdb's table, not from the authors' own analysis. The sample includes 9,500 to 15,000 distinct CDR3 sequences, with about 59% observed a single time. The ten top clones hold around a fifth of the sample.

Concerning this clonotype: The antigen it binds to is not known. Nothing much larger sits one base from this clone, and base qualities are not available.

No patient had a history of other malignancies or prior chemotherapy or radiotherapy, and all had node-negative disease on CT and PET/CT. At each of the two time points, six milliliters of peripheral venous blood were collected into EDTA tubes. Ficoll-Paque Plus density-gradient centrifugation was used to isolate PBMCs. Immediately after collection, samples were stored at -80 degrees C until analysis. The CDR3, cysteine through phenylalanine, is 14 amino acids long. Just the 42-base CDR3 DNA is kept, in frame starting at base 1. V loses 5 bases of germline sequence and J loses 3 bases, and the interval between the two ends is 14 bases. CDR1 and CDR2 are drawn from the germline V gene: MNHNS, SASEGT. The research as a whole found: Differences by metastasis status were reportedly seen in TRBV and TRBJ usage frequencies, involving two V genes at baseline and, after SBRT, under 10 V genes and two J genes. The small cohort and short follow-up limited the study, so independent validation of the findings is needed. Tumor specificity of expanded TCR clones was not determined. No adjustment for multiple comparisons was applied to any of the reported P values. A decrease in unique TCR clone counts was observed after SBRT (median 10,088 before versus some 6,900 after; Wilcoxon paired P=0.011). Post-SBRT Shannon entropy and its change from baseline were lower in patients who developed distant metastases; baseline Shannon entropy was not associated with metastases.

The sample was PBMCs, taken before or after stereotactic body radiation therapy (not recorded which). The sequence is built from TRBV6-1 and TRBJ2-7; the D segment may tentatively be TRBD1 or TRBD2, each giving 5 matched bases. The TCR comes from a donor at least 50 years old with non-small cell lung cancer. The DNA reads as follows: TGTGCCAGCAGTCCCCGGGACGGAGTCTACGAGCAGTACTTC. Its coded protein is CASSPRDGVYEQYF.